This TCR beta chain was observed in a study of Graves' ophthalmopathy and Graves' hyperthyroidism. About the research overall: Stable hyperthyroidism referred to disease that showed no ophthalmopathy within 18 months of follow-up.

Diagnosis relied on clinical symptoms, serum thyroxine, TRAb, thyroid ultrasound and orbital computed tomography. Study-wide results and caveats: It was with 70.59% sensitivity and about 72% specificity that the model predicted ophthalmopathy progression. Cross-validated, the 13-signature model showed 87.88%/81.08% sensitivity/specificity, and 80%/75% in the test set.

The junction had 6 bases not matched to a gene; V was cut back by 4 bases and J by 4 bases. The CDR3 contains 14 residues. CDR1 and CDR2 (germline): SEHNR, FQNEAQ (reference sequence). Amplification targeted the TCR beta CDR3 regions, with RNA transcripts as the source material. In the first round, RT-PCR was carried out with HTBI primers, and a multiplex PCR formed the second round. MiXCR, applied by TCRdb to the multiplex PCR reads, yields one record per CDR3 protein. The sample records about 550,000 distinct CDR3 sequences, approximately 37% being singletons. This clonotype came up many times. Its antigen is not identified.

The sample was peripheral blood or thyroid tissue (not recorded which). The V gene is TRBV7-9, the J gene TRBJ1-1; TRBD1 agrees at 7 bases. This receptor was identified in an adult man with Graves' hyperthyroidism. DNA for the CDR3: TGTGCCAGCAGCTCATTGGACAGGACCACTGAAGCTTTCTTT. Amino acid sequence: CASSSLDRTTEAFF.